The sequence of this T cell receptor beta chain was determined in a study of PD-1 blockade in classical Hodgkin lymphoma. The CDR3 length is 15 residues. V trimming: 4 bases; J trimming: 5 bases; junction bases outside the gene matches: 5. Germline V gene lookup returns CDR1 MNHNY and CDR2 SVGAGI (reference sequence). The method was immunoSEQ multiplex PCR; TCRdb's version includes in-frame clones alone and lacks a portion of them. The table shows 95,000 to 100,000 clones, with around 88% occurring only once. Every patient had relapsed following autologous stem cell transplantation, and cohorts differed in brentuximab vedotin exposure. Study findings and constraints: Although disease activity or prior therapy may be involved, causes of the repertoire differences remain undefined.

On this clone itself: Its antigen is not known.

The rearrangement joins TRBV6-6 to TRBJ2-1; 10 bases match TRBD2. The clonotype was recovered from a human donor with classical Hodgkin lymphoma. The sequencing here drew on peripheral blood mononuclear cells (PBMCs), taken before the second cycle of nivolumab. The CDR3 DNA reads as TGTGCCAGCAGTTCCAGCGGGGGGGCTGACAATGAGCAGTTCTTC. Translation: CASSSSGGADNEQFF.